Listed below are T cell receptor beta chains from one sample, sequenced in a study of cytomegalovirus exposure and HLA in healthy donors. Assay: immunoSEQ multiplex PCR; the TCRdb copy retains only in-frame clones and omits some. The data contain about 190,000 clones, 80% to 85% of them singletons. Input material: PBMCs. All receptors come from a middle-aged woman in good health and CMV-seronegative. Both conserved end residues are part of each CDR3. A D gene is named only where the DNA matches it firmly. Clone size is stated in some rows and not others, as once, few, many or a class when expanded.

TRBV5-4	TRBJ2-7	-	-	CASSLAGGARVREQYF	TGTGCCAGCAGCTTGGCCGGTGGCGCTCGGGTTCGGGAGCAGTACTTC
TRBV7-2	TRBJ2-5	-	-	CASSLVVREETQYF	TGTGCCAGCAGCTTAGTTGTTAGAGAAGAGACCCAGTACTTC
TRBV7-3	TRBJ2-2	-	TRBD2	CASSLMAGGAGELFF	TGTGCCAGCAGCTTAATGGCGGGAGGGGCCGGGGAGCTGTTTTTT
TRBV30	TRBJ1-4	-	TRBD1	CAWSPKQGSNEKLFF	TGTGCCTGGAGCCCCAAACAGGGGTCTAATGAAAAACTGTTTTTT
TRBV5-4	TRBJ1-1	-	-	CASSVSRGYANTEAFF	TGTGCCAGCAGCGTGAGTAGGGGATACGCGAACACTGAAGCTTTCTTT
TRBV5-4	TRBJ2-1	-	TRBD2	CASSLGTSGTYNEQFF	TGTGCCAGCAGCTTGGGAACTAGCGGAACCTACAATGAGCAGTTCTTC
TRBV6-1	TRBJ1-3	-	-	CASILEYSGNTIYF	TGTGCCAGCATTCTCGAGTACTCTGGAAACACCATATATTTT
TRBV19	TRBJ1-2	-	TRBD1	CASSIGTGTVYGYTF	TGTGCCAGTAGTATCGGGACAGGGACTGTCTATGGCTACACCTTC
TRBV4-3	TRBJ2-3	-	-	CASSPSITGTRDTDTQYF	TGCGCCAGCAGCCCCTCGATAACCGGGACAAGAGACACAGATACGCAGTATTTT
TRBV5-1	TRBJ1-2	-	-	CASSSDSYGYTF	TGCGCCAGCAGCTCGGACAGCTATGGCTACACCTTC
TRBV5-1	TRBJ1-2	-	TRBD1	CASSPDGQETGYTF	TGCGCCAGCAGCCCCGACGGACAGGAGACCGGCTACACCTTC
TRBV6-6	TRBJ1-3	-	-	CASSLRGSGNTIYF	TGTGCCAGCAGCCTTAGAGGATCTGGAAACACCATATATTTT
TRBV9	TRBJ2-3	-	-	CASGTEGGRNTQYF	TGTGCCAGCGGAACGGAGGGCGGACGGAATACGCAGTATTTT
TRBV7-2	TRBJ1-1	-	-	CASSLRGPNTEAFF	TGTGCCAGCAGCCTCAGGGGCCCGAACACTGAAGCTTTCTTT
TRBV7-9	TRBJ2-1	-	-	CSSSLVVAKFF	TGTTCCAGCAGCTTAGTCGTTGCTAAGTTCTTC
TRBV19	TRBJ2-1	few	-	CATTHGGGGYNEQFF	TGTGCCACCACCCATGGGGGCGGGGGTTACAATGAGCAGTTCTTC
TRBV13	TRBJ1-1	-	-	CASSLGPLGRHTEAFF	TGTGCCAGCAGCTTGGGACCCTTGGGGAGGCACACTGAAGCTTTCTTT
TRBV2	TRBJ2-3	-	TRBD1	CASSEDPTGGTDTQYF	TGTGCCAGCAGTGAGGATCCGACAGGGGGCACAGATACGCAGTATTTT
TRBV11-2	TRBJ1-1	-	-	CASSLELAQNTEAFF	TGTGCCAGCAGCTTAGAGTTGGCACAGAACACTGAAGCTTTCTTT
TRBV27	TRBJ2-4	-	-	CASSLNRSRKNIQYF	TGTGCCAGCAGTTTGAATCGGTCCCGAAAAAACATTCAGTACTTC
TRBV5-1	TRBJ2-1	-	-	CASSWEDSSYNEQFF	TGCGCCAGCAGCTGGGAGGATAGCTCCTACAATGAGCAGTTCTTC